Each of the 18 T cell receptor beta chains below was sequenced from the same sample in a study of shared clonotypes between healthy human individuals. Clones were read by immunoSEQ multiplex PCR, and TCRdb kept only the in-frame ones, dropping some. The sample has 1,400,000 or so clones; less than 99% are singletons. Sequenced: naive CD4+ T cells sorted from blood. Regarding subset: CD45RA+ positively selected. The receptor set was obtained from a young man in good health.

The chain has TRBV27 and TRBJ2-1; D gene ambiguous. CDR3 length: 13 amino acids. Looked up from germline, CDR1 is MNHEY and CDR2 is SMNVEV (reference sequence). Trimming cost V 5 bases and J 4 bases, with 9 bases left between them. The CDR3 region has the DNA TGTGCCAGCAGTCCGATCGCTTACAATGAGCAGTTCTTC. Translating it yields CASSPIAYNEQFF.

The rearrangement links TRBV9 to TRBJ2-2; D ambiguous. This CDR3 spans 13 amino acids. The V end was cut by 1 base, the J end by 5 bases, with 6 bases between. CDR1 is SGDLS and CDR2 is YYNGEE in the germline V gene. CDR3: CASSVTQTGELFF. The CDR3 nucleotides read TGTGCCAGCAGCGTAACTCAGACCGGGGAGCTGTTTTTT.

The V call is TRBV28, the J call TRBJ2-7, with D tentatively TRBD2 (5 bases). Germline values: CDR1 MDHEN, CDR2 SYDVKM. This CDR3 spans 14 amino acids. Trimming cost V 5 bases and J 3 bases, with 14 bases left between them. The CDR3: CASSRSGIGYEQYF. CDR3 coding DNA: TGTGCCAGCAGTCGATCGGGGATCGGCTACGAGCAGTACTTC.

The V call is TRBV7-6, the J call TRBJ1-5; the D is unclear. The V end was cut by 1 base, the J end by 2 bases, with 9 bases between. Germline V gene lookup returns CDR1 SGHVS and CDR2 FNYEAQ. This CDR3 comprises 15 residues. The DNA of the CDR3 is TGTGCCAGCAGCTTAGGCGGAATCGGCAATCAGCCCCAGCATTTT. Amino acids: CASSLGGIGNQPQHF.

V usage is TRBV6-1 and J usage is TRBJ2-7; tentatively, D is TRBD2 (6 bases). CDR1 and CDR2 from the germline V gene are MNHNS and SASEGT. CDR3 size: 14 residues. V lost 6 bases to trimming and J lost 6 bases, with 18 bases between them. The CDR3 protein is CASRGRREPAEQYF. CDR3 DNA sequence: TGTGCCAGCAGGGGCAGGAGGGAACCCGCCGAGCAGTACTTC.

The J gene is TRBJ1-4, the V gene TRBV2; D unclear. There are 14 residues in the CDR3. The germline V and J ends were trimmed by 7 bases and 0 bases, with 9 bases remaining between them. Germline-derived CDR1 and CDR2 are SNHLY and FYNNEI. The CDR3 loop is CASIRVATNEKLFF. In DNA, the CDR3 is TGTGCCAGCATACGGGTGGCAACTAATGAAAAACTGTTTTTT.

The J gene is TRBJ2-7, the V gene TRBV5-4; 7 bases are shared with TRBD2. The CDR3 is 14 amino acids. Germline CDR1 is SGHNT and CDR2 is YYREEE (reference sequence). V lost 4 bases and J lost 2; bases outside the gene matches: 6. The DNA for the CDR3 is TGTGCCAGCAGCCCCGAGGGGAGGGCCTACGAGCAGTACTTC. Protein sequence: CASSPEGRAYEQYF.

The gene calls are TRBV29-1 and TRBJ1-2, with no clear D. V lost 0 bases, J lost 2 bases, and 10 bases lay in between. CDR1 is SQVTM, CDR2 ANQGSEA, per germline. This CDR3 contains 14 residues. CDR3 coding DNA: TGCAGCGTTGAAGATCGGGTGAAGAACTATGGCTACACCTTC. Its protein is CSVEDRVKNYGYTF.

The chain combines TRBV2 with TRBJ2-1; 7 bases map to TRBD1. V was clipped by 2 bases and J by 7 bases; unmatched bases: 20. The V gene's germline CDR1 is SNHLY and CDR2 FYNNEI. CDR3 length equals 19 residues. The CDR3 region has the DNA TGTGCCAGCAGTGAACGTTCGGGATACGACAGGGTACTCAAGAATGAGCAGTTCTTC. Translated, it gives CASSERSGYDRVLKNEQFF. Complete variable domain (other parts from reference TRBV2 and TRBJ2-1): EPEVTQTPSHQVTQMGQEVILRCVPISNHLYFYWYRQILGQKVEFLVSFYNNEISEKSEIFDDQFSVERPDGSNFTLKIRSTKLEDSAMYFCASSERSGYDRVLKNEQFFGPGTRLTVL.

The chain employs TRBV28 and TRBJ2-7; 11 bases match TRBD2. Looked up from germline, CDR1 is MDHEN and CDR2 is SYDVKM. V was clipped by 6 bases and J by 4 bases; unmatched bases: 8. The CDR3 has 15 amino acids. CDR3 sequence reads: CASSQSLAGGYEQYF. The CDR3 bases are TGTGCCAGCAGCCAGTCCTTAGCGGGAGGGTACGAGCAGTACTTC.

A word on this clone: Different DNA sequences within this sample yield the same CDR3. The V call is TRBV6-5, the J call TRBJ1-1, with D unresolved. The CDR3 runs 15 residues. V was trimmed by 0 bases and J by 0 bases, leaving 8 bases between them. Germline assignment: CDR1 MNHEY and CDR2 SVGAGI. The CDR3 nucleotides are TGTGCCAGCAGTTACTCACCGAGCCTGAACACTGAAGCTTTCTTT. As protein: CASSYSPSLNTEAFF.

DNA of the CDR3: TGTGCCAGCTCACGCAAAGGCGCTGGGGCCAACGTCCTGACTTTC. It codes for CASSRKGAGANVLTF. The chain links TRBV18 to TRBJ2-6; D is undetermined. The CDR3 loop spans 15 amino acids. Germline V gives CDR1 KGHSH, CDR2 LQKENI. The ends were cut back, 4 bases at V and 2 bases at J, with 9 bases in the middle.

This clone was seen only once. This chain links TRBV28 with TRBJ2-7, with 7 positions matching TRBD2. The CDR3 has 19 residues. Germline lookup yields CDR1 MDHEN and CDR2 SYDVKM. With V trimmed by 2 bases and J by 4 bases, 20 bases remained unmatched. CDR3 residues: CASSLPKFGTTSRSYEQYF. In nucleotides, the CDR3 is TGTGCCAGCAGTTTACCGAAATTCGGGACTACCTCCCGATCATACGAGCAGTACTTC.

This chain joins TRBV5-1 and TRBJ2-2; either TRBD1 or TRBD2 may fit D (5 bases each). Deletions cut 0 bases from V and 7 bases from J, with 10 bases between. The CDR3 consists of 14 residues. Germline V lookup: CDR1 SGHRS, CDR2 YFSETQ. As DNA, the CDR3 is TGCGCCAGCAGCTTGGCCCAGAGGGGCGGGGAGCTGTTTTTT. Translation: CASSLAQRGGELFF.

About this clone: Different DNA sequences within this sample yield the same CDR3. The rearrangement joins TRBV20-1 to TRBJ2-5; D is unclear. The CDR3 has 11 residues. The V end was cut by 2 bases, the J end by 4 bases, with 5 bases between. In germline, CDR1 is DFQATT, CDR2 SNEGSKA (reference sequence). CDR3 sequence reads: CSARTVETQYF. For the CDR3, the DNA is TGCAGTGCTAGAACAGTAGAGACCCAGTACTTC.

The table lists this clone with a count of one. V and J are TRBV7-2 and TRBJ2-1; 8 nucleotides match TRBD1. The CDR3 is 14 amino acids. CDR1 is SGHTA, CDR2 FQGNSA, per germline. Trimming removed 1 base from V and 8 bases from J; junction bases left unmatched: 4. The DNA for the CDR3 is TGTGCCAGCAGCTTAGACGCCAGGGGGCATGAGCAGTTCTTC. As protein: CASSLDARGHEQFF. Filled out from reference TRBV7-2 and TRBJ2-1, the complete variable domain reads GAGVSQSPSNKVTEKGKDVELRCDPISGHTALYWYRQSLGQGLEFLIYFQGNSAPDKSGLPSDRFSAERTGGSVSTLTIQRTQQEDSAVYLCASSLDARGHEQFFGPGTRLTVL.

The V and J genes are TRBV11-2 and TRBJ2-1; perhaps D is TRBD1 or TRBD2 (6 bases each). CDR1 is SGHAT, CDR2 FQNNGV, per germline. V was trimmed by 1 base and J by 9 bases, leaving 10 bases between them. The CDR3 runs to 13 residues. The CDR3 sequence: CASSLGGAGEQFF. CDR3 sequence (DNA): TGTGCCAGCAGCTTAGGGGGGGCCGGTGAGCAGTTCTTC.

The chain has TRBV5-6 and TRBJ2-7; maybe TRBD1 (5 bases). Germline values: CDR1 SGHDT, CDR2 YYEEEE. Trimming took 1 base from V and 1 from J, leaving 12 bases between them. The CDR3 runs to 15 residues. The CDR3 loop is CASSLLGQTSYEQYF. The CDR3 coding sequence is TGTGCCAGCAGCTTGCTAGGACAAACTTCCTACGAGCAGTACTTC.